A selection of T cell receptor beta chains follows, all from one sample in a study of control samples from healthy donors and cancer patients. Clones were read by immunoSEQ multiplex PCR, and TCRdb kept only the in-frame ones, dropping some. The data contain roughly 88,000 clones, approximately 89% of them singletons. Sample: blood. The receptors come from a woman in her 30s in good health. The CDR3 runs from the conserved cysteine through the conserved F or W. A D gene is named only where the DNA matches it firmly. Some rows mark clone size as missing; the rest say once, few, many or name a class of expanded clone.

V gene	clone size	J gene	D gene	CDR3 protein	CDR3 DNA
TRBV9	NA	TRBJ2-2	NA	CASSVELGGHFTGELFF	TGTGCCAGCAGCGTAGAGTTAGGAGGACACTTCACCGGGGAGCTGTTTTTT
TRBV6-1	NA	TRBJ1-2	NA	CASSEQSWDGYTF	TGTGCCAGCAGTGAACAGTCCTGGGATGGCTACACCTTC
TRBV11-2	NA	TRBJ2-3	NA	CASSLAGRGRGDTQYF	TGTGCCAGCAGCTTAGCGGGGCGGGGCCGGGGAGATACGCAGTATTTT
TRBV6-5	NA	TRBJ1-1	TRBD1	CASSRTGAMNTEAFF	TGTGCCAGCAGTAGGACAGGGGCGATGAACACTGAAGCTTTCTTT
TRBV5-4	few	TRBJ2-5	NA	CASSPTGETQYF	TGTGCCAGCAGCCCGACTGGGGAGACCCAGTACTTC
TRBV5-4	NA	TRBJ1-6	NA	CASSLGGENSPLHF	TGTGCCAGCAGCTTGGGAGGGGAAAATTCACCCCTCCACTTT
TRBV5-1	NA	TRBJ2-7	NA	CASSPALGQIPYEQYF	TGCGCCAGCAGCCCCGCCCTAGGACAGATTCCCTACGAGCAGTACTTC
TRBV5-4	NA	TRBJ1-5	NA	CASSSGGTTNQPQHF	TGTGCCAGCAGTTCCGGGGGGACCACCAATCAGCCCCAGCATTTT
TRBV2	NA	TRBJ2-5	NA	CASSDGGLRGEETQYF	TGTGCCAGCAGTGACGGGGGGCTGAGGGGGGAAGAGACCCAGTACTTC
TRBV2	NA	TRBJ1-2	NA	CASSEGQFNYGYTF	TGTGCCAGCAGTGAGGGCCAGTTTAACTATGGCTACACCTTC
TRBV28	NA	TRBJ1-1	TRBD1	CASSWTGNTEAFF	TGTGCCAGCAGCTGGACAGGGAACACTGAAGCTTTCTTT
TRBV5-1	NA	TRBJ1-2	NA	CASSLDSLYGYTF	TGCGCCAGCAGCTTGGACAGCCTCTATGGCTACACCTTC
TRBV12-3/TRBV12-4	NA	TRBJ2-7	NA	CASRARGGEQYF	TGTGCCAGCAGGGCTAGAGGAGGCGAGCAGTACTTC
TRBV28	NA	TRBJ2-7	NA	CASSTPIGGEEGSYEQYF	TGTGCCAGCAGTACACCGATCGGGGGAGAGGAGGGTTCCTACGAGCAGTACTTC
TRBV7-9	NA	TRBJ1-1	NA	CAISPGDTEAFF	TGTGCCATCAGCCCTGGTGACACTGAAGCTTTCTTT
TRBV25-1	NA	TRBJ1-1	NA	CASKRAGEHTEAFF	TGTGCCAGCAAACGAGCAGGGGAACACACTGAAGCTTTCTTT
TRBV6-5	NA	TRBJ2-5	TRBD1	CASSYSIFRTGGSQYF	TGTGCCAGCAGTTACTCGATTTTCAGGACAGGGGGCTCCCAGTACTTC
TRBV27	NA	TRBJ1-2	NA	CASSSDGPYGYTF	TGTGCCAGCAGTTCGGACGGTCCCTATGGCTACACCTTC
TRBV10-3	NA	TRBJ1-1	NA	CAISDMSKGPGNTEAFF	TGTGCCATCAGTGATATGTCAAAAGGCCCAGGAAACACTGAAGCTTTCTTT
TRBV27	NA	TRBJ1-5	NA	CASSLRPYDQPQHF	TGTGCCAGCAGTTTGCGGCCATACGATCAGCCCCAGCATTTT
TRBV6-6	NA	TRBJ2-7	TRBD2	CASSLGSGGYNEQYF	TGTGCCAGCAGTCTAGGGAGCGGGGGTTACAACGAGCAGTACTTC
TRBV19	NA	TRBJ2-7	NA	CASSSLLSNLYEQYF	TGTGCCAGTAGTTCGTTGCTCTCTAACCTCTACGAGCAGTACTTC
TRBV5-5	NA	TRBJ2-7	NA	CASSLARVTYEQYF	TGTGCCAGCAGCTTGGCCAGGGTGACCTACGAGCAGTACTTC
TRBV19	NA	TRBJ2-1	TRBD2	CASSIIAGGPNEQFF	TGTGCCAGTAGTATTATAGCGGGGGGGCCCAATGAGCAGTTCTTC
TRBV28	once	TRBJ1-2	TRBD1	CASIYGLGTGGNYGYTF	TGTGCCAGCATTTACGGTTTAGGGACAGGGGGCAACTATGGCTACACCTTC
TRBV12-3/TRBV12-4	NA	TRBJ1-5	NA	CASSLVSNQPQHF	TGTGCCAGCAGTTTAGTGTCTAATCAGCCCCAGCATTTT
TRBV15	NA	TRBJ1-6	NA	CATSRAPGGRGNSPLHF	TGTGCCACCAGCAGAGCTCCCGGGGGGCGAGGGAATTCACCCCTCCACTTT
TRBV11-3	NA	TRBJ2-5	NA	CASSLDGLPGETQYF	TGTGCCAGCAGCTTAGACGGACTACCTGGAGAGACCCAGTACTTC
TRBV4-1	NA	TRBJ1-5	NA	CASSLYGNQPQHF	TGCGCCAGCAGCCTCTACGGCAATCAGCCCCAGCATTTT
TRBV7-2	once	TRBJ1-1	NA	CASSQRQANTEAFF	TGTGCCAGCAGCCAAAGACAGGCCAACACTGAAGCTTTCTTT
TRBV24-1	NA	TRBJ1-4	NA	CATSDFRGEPGNEKLFF	TGTGCCACCAGTGATTTCCGAGGGGAACCTGGTAATGAAAAACTGTTTTTT
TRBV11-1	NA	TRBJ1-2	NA	CASSHDSGYGYTF	TGTGCCAGCAGCCACGACAGTGGTTATGGCTACACCTTC
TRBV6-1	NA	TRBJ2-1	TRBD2	CASSEKRTSGSFEQFF	TGTGCCAGCAGTGAAAAGAGGACTAGCGGGAGTTTCGAGCAGTTCTTC
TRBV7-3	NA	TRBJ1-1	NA	CASSLGGSGTEAFF	TGTGCCAGCAGCTTAGGTGGGTCGGGGACTGAAGCTTTCTTT
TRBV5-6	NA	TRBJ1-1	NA	CASSVTVDTEAFF	TGTGCCAGCAGCGTGACAGTAGACACTGAAGCTTTCTTT
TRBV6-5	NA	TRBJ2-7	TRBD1	CASRSGTGGSYEQYF	TGTGCCAGCAGATCCGGGACAGGGGGCTCCTACGAGCAGTACTTC
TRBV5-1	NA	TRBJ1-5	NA	CASSSQVGEQPQHF	TGCGCCAGCAGCTCACAGGTAGGAGAGCAGCCCCAGCATTTT
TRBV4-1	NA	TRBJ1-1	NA	CASSSTGLAFF	TGCGCCAGCTCTTCCACAGGGCTGGCTTTCTTT
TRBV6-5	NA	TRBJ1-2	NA	CASSYMGSYTF	TGTGCCAGCAGTTACATGGGAAGCTACACCTTC
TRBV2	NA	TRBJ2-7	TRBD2	CASNRRTSGTEQYF	TGTGCCAGCAACCGAAGGACTAGCGGGACGGAGCAGTACTTC
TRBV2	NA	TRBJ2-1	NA	CASTEGMGLWGNEQFF	TGTGCCAGCACCGAAGGGATGGGGCTGTGGGGCAATGAGCAGTTCTTC
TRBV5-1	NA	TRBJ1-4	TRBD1	CASSLAVRGTGDEKLFF	TGCGCCAGCAGCTTGGCCGTTCGGGGGACAGGGGATGAAAAACTGTTTTTT
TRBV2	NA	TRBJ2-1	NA	CASSERGRVSYNEQFF	TGTGCCAGCAGTGAACGTGGCAGGGTGTCCTACAATGAGCAGTTCTTC
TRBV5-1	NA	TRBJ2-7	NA	CASSLVYRGTYEQYF	TGCGCCAGCAGCTTGGTTTATCGGGGGACCTACGAGCAGTACTTC
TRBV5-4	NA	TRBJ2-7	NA	CAKGASGPSYEQYF	TGTGCCAAGGGGGCAAGCGGGCCTTCCTACGAGCAGTACTTC
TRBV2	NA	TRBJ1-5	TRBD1	CASSLGTGGNQPQHF	TGTGCCAGCAGCCTAGGGACAGGCGGCAATCAGCCCCAGCATTTT
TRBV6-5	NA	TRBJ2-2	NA	CASRRENTGELFF	TGTGCCAGCAGGAGGGAGAACACCGGGGAGCTGTTTTTT
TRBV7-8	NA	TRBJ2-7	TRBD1	CASSRGQGAYEQYF	TGTGCCAGCAGCAGAGGACAGGGCGCCTACGAGCAGTACTTC
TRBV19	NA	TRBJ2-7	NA	CASSMVHSGTYEQYF	TGTGCCAGTAGTATGGTACACAGCGGAACCTACGAGCAGTACTTC
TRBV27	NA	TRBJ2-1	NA	CASADRGGRDNEQFF	TGTGCCAGCGCGGACCGGGGAGGCAGGGACAATGAGCAGTTCTTC
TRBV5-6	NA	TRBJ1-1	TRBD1	CASSLGTGGMNTEAFF	TGTGCCAGCAGCTTGGGGACAGGGGGCATGAACACTGAAGCTTTCTTT
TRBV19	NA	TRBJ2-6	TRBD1	CASSILGGQGGAGANVLTF	TGTGCCAGTAGTATCCTAGGGGGACAGGGGGGCGCTGGGGCCAACGTCCTGACTTTC
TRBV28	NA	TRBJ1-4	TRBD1	CASSQWTGGKEKLFF	TGTGCCAGCAGTCAATGGACAGGGGGAAAGGAAAAACTGTTTTTT
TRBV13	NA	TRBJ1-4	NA	CASRQTLATNEKLFF	TGTGCCAGCAGGCAAACACTCGCAACTAATGAAAAACTGTTTTTT